The clone carrying this TCR beta chain was found a few times. Its antigen remains unknown. Sequenced by immunoSEQ multiplex PCR; TCRdb stores in-frame clones only, minus some. The sample has about 160,000 clones, roughly 91% seen once. From germline, CDR1 is MNHEY and CDR2 SVGAGI. The CDR3 runs to 12 residues. Trimming removed 5 bases at V and 4 bases at J, with 5 bases between. This sample is drawn from a study of cytomegalovirus exposure and HLA in healthy donors. Study-wide results and limits: Later, an analysis found that TCR clusters from the first cohort tended to co-occur in the roughly 120 validation repertoires.

The J gene is TRBJ1-4, the V gene TRBV6-5; D unresolved. Sequencing was performed on PBMCs. The sequence came from a man aged 18 to 35 in good health and CMV-seronegative. The CDR3 loop reads CASSRYNEKLFF. The CDR3 DNA follows: TGTGCCAGCAGTCGCTATAATGAAAAACTGTTTTTT.